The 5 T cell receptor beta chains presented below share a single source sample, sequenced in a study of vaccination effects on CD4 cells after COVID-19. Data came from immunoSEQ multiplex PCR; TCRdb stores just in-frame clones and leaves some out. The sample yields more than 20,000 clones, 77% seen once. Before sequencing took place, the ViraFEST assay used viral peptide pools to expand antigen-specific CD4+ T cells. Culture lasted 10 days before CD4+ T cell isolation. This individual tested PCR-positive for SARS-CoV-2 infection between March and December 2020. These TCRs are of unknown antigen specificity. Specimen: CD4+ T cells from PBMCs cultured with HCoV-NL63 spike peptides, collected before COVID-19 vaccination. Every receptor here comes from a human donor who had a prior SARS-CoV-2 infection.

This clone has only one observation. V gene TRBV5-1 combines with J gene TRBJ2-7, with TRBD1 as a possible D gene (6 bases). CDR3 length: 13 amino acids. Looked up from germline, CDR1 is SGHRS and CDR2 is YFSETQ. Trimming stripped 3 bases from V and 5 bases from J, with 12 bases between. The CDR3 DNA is TGCGCCAGCAGCTACGGGACACCAGACGAGCAGTACTTC. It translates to CASSYGTPDEQYF.

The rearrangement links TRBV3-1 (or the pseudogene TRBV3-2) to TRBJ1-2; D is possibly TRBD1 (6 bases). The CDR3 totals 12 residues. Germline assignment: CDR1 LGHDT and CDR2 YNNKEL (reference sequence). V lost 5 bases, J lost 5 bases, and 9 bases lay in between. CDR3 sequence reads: CASSNREYGYTF. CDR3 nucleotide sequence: TGTGCCAGCAGCAACAGGGAATATGGCTACACCTTC.

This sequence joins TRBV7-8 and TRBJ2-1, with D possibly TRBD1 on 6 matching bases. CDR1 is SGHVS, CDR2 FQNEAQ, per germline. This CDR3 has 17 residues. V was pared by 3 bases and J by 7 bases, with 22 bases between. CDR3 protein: CASSFRGRSGVRNEQFF. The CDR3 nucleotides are TGTGCCAGCAGCTTTAGGGGACGGTCAGGGGTTAGGAATGAGCAGTTCTTC.

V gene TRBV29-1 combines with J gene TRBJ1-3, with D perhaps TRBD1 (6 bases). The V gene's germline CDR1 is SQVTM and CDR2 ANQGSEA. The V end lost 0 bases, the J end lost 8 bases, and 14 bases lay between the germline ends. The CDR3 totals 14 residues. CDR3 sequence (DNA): TGCAGCGTTGAAGATCCTGGGGGCGGGTACACCATATATTTT. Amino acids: CSVEDPGGGYTIYF.

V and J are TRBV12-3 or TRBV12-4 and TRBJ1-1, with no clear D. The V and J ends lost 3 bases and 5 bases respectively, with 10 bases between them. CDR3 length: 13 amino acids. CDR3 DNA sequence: TGTGCCAGCAGTTTGAGAGGCTCTACTGAAGCTTTCTTT. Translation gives CASSLRGSTEAFF.